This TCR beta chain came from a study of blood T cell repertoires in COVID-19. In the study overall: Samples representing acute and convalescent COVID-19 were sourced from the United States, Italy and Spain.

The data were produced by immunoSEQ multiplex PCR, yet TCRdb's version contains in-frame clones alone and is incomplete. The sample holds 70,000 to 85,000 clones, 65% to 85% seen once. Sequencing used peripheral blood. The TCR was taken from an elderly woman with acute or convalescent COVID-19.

CDR3 coding DNA: TGTGCCAGCAGTTTATACTGGGCGGGACAGGGATTCTCTAACTATGGCTACACCTTC. This encodes CASSLYWAGQGFSNYGYTF. The chain combines TRBV28 with TRBJ1-2, with TRBD1 identical over 9 bases. The germline V gene encodes CDR1 MDHEN and CDR2 SYDVKM. The CDR3 consists of 19 residues. Germline trimming cut 1 base from V and 0 bases from J; bases unmatched to any gene: 12.